The 25 T cell receptor beta chains below come from one sample, sequenced in a study of beta chain features in type 1 diabetes listed by TCRdb under 2018. Library generation was performed with the immunoSEQ multiplex PCR assay. The High Capacity cDNA Reverse Transcription Kit was used to reverse transcribe all of the isolated RNA, meaning that expressed TCRB transcripts were what got sequenced. Not all clones reach the TCRdb copy of this immuneACCESS table, which keeps in-frame sequences only. Checked studies attribute under half of the gap to unresolved V genes and leave the rest unexplained. The sample records roughly 240,000 clones, roughly 14% of which are singletons. The ten top clones hold 0.026% of the sample. The source material was naive CD4+ T cells from blood. The sample's cell subset or site label, in plain terms: true naive CD4+ T cells. The receptor set was obtained from a woman aged 40 to 55 in good health.

The chain carries TRBV5-1 and TRBJ1-2; TRBD1 matches at 7 bases. CDR3 size: 13 residues. Germline V gene data show CDR1 as SGHRS and CDR2 as YFSETQ. J gave up 3 bases and V 4 bases, and 3 bases lay outside the gene matches. CDR3 residues: CASSTDRDYGYTF. In DNA form, the CDR3 reads TGCGCCAGCAGCACCGACAGGGACTATGGCTACACCTTC.

There are a few counts of this clone. Other DNA sequences in this specimen translate into the identical CDR3. The J gene is TRBJ2-7, the V gene TRBV7-2, with a weak D call TRBD1 (6 bases). Per the germline V gene, CDR1 is SGHTA and CDR2 is FQGNSA. Deletions cut 4 bases from V and 0 bases from J, with 10 bases between. This CDR3 has 14 amino acids. The CDR3 loop reads CASSSQGSSYEQYF. CDR3 bases: TGTGCCAGCAGCTCACAGGGATCCTCCTACGAGCAGTACTTC.

The rearrangement uses TRBV14 and TRBJ2-5; D may be TRBD2 (6 bases). Germline loops: CDR1 SGHDN, CDR2 FVKESK. The CDR3 loop spans 16 amino acids. Trimming removed 3 bases from V and 2 bases from J, with 16 bases in between. CDR3 sequence reads: CASSHVILAYQETQYF. In DNA form, the CDR3 reads TGTGCCAGCAGCCATGTAATACTAGCATATCAAGAGACCCAGTACTTC.

The V call is TRBV5-1, the J call TRBJ2-5, with 11 nucleotides matching TRBD1. This CDR3 comprises 14 residues. The trim removed 4 bases at V and 4 bases at J, leaving 3 bases unmatched. From germline, CDR1 is SGHRS and CDR2 YFSETQ. The chain's CDR3 is CASSQGTGGETQYF. CDR3 DNA sequence: TGCGCCAGCAGCCAAGGGACAGGGGGAGAGACCCAGTACTTC. The complete variable domain, with remaining parts taken from reference TRBV5-1 and TRBJ2-5, reads KAGVTQTPRYLIKTRGQQVTLSCSPISGHRSVSWYQQTPGQGLQFLFEYFSETQRNKGNFPGRFSGRQFSNSRSEMNVSTLELGDSALYLCASSQGTGGETQYFGPGTRLLVL.

A few counts support this clone. The chain recombines TRBV11-2 with TRBJ2-3; unclear D gene. This CDR3 contains 16 residues. Germline V gene sequence: CDR1 SGHAT, CDR2 FQNNGV. Between the trimmed V and J ends, which lost 4 bases and 1 base, there was a span of 15 bases. In DNA form, the CDR3 reads TGTGCCAGCAGCTCCTTTCTAGTAGTTGGCACAGATACGCAGTATTTT. Protein: CASSSFLVVGTDTQYF.

This clone has just a few counts. V and J are TRBV9 and TRBJ1-1, with D possibly TRBD1 on 5 matching bases. The CDR3 is 14 amino acids. Deletions cut 0 bases from V and 4 bases from J, with 10 bases between. In germline, CDR1 is SGDLS, CDR2 YYNGEE. The CDR3 spells CASSVEQGITEAFF. Written as DNA, the CDR3 is TGTGCCAGCAGCGTAGAGCAGGGCATCACTGAAGCTTTCTTT.

This chain connects TRBV12-5 to TRBJ2-5; D remains ambiguous. V gave up 7 bases and J gave up 5 bases, with 14 bases separating them. CDR1 is LGHNT and CDR2 is FRNRAP in the germline V gene. The CDR3 consists of 13 residues. CDR3 nucleotide sequence: TGTGCTAGTGTTCCTGACTCCTGGGAGACCCAGTACTTC. It translates to CASVPDSWETQYF.

This clone has only a few counts. The chain combines TRBV5-1 with TRBJ2-7; possibly TRBD1 for D (6 bases). CDR1 and CDR2 from the germline V gene are SGHRS and YFSETQ. Trimming took off 0 bases at V and 2 bases at J, with 12 bases between the two ends. The CDR3 runs 15 residues. The DNA for the CDR3 is TGCGCCAGCAGCTTGGTTCAGACAGGTGCCTACGAGCAGTACTTC. The encoded protein is CASSLVQTGAYEQYF.

This clone was picked up a small number of times. The chain combines TRBV2 with TRBJ1-2; 8 positions match TRBD1. V dropped 6 bases and J dropped 3; count of bases not matched to a gene: 9. This CDR3 is 15 amino acids long. Germline CDR1 is SNHLY and CDR2 is FYNNEI. The CDR3 region is CASSNRGRSDYGYTF. CDR3 coding DNA: TGTGCCAGCAGCAACAGGGGGAGGTCGGACTATGGCTACACCTTC.

This rearrangement joins TRBV19 to TRBJ2-2; D is possibly TRBD1 (6 bases). Trimming stripped 4 bases from V and 2 bases from J, with 11 bases between. CDR3 size: 15 residues. CDR1 and CDR2 (germline): LNHDA, SQIVND (reference sequence). As DNA, the CDR3 is TGTGCCAGTAGTACCAGGACAGTAAACACCGGGGAGCTGTTTTTT. Protein sequence: CASSTRTVNTGELFF.

This clone has a handful of counts. V is TRBV7-9 and J is TRBJ1-5; D uncertain. Looked up from germline, CDR1 is SEHNR and CDR2 is FQNEAQ (reference sequence). The CDR3 spans 13 residues. V was shortened by 7 bases and J by 7 bases, with 14 bases between the two germline ends. The CDR3 loop reads CASTSGWEQPQHF. CDR3 in DNA: TGTGCCAGCACCTCTGGGTGGGAGCAGCCCCAGCATTTT.

The chain joins TRBV9 to TRBJ1-2; TRBD1 might be the D (5 bases). V was clipped by 0 bases and J by 2 bases, with 11 bases between them. This CDR3 region has 15 residues. Per germline, CDR1 SGDLS and CDR2 YYNGEE. DNA of the CDR3: TGTGCCAGCAGCGTAGTTGGGGGGGGAAACTATGGCTACACCTTC. Translating it yields CASSVVGGGNYGYTF.

This chain connects TRBV6-6 to TRBJ2-7, with D tentatively TRBD2 (6 bases). The CDR3 is made up of 14 amino acids. Trimming left V 2 bases short and J 2 bases short, with 10 bases between. Germline CDR1 is MNHNY and CDR2 is SVGAGI (reference sequence). In DNA form, the CDR3 reads TGTGCCAGCAGTTACCAGCCGGGGGCCTACGAGCAGTACTTC. Translation gives CASSYQPGAYEQYF.

This chain links TRBV5-1 with TRBJ2-2, with 7 bases lining up with TRBD1. This CDR3 has 16 amino acids. From germline, CDR1 is SGHRS and CDR2 YFSETQ. Trimming removed 2 bases from V and 6 bases from J; junction bases left unmatched: 10. The CDR3 region is CASSFGDRVSAGELFF. CDR3 bases: TGCGCCAGCAGCTTCGGAGACAGGGTATCCGCCGGGGAGCTGTTTTTT.

This chain connects TRBV5-1 to TRBJ2-2; TRBD1 matches 9 bases. The CDR3 extends over 15 amino acids. The junction had 5 bases not matched to a gene; V was cut back by 1 base and J by 7 bases. Per germline, CDR1 SGHRS and CDR2 YFSETQ. CDR3 nucleotide sequence: TGCGCCAGCAGCTTGACAGGGGGCGATGTCGGGGAGCTGTTTTTT. Residues: CASSLTGGDVGELFF. The entire variable domain, with the rest obtained from reference TRBV5-1 and TRBJ2-2, is as follows: KAGVTQTPRYLIKTRGQQVTLSCSPISGHRSVSWYQQTPGQGLQFLFEYFSETQRNKGNFPGRFSGRQFSNSRSEMNVSTLELGDSALYLCASSLTGGDVGELFFGEGSRLTVL.

The chain employs TRBV19 and TRBJ1-1; D may be TRBD1 (6 bases). V lost 6 bases and J lost 4, with 12 bases in between. The CDR3 spans 13 residues. CDR1 and CDR2 (germline): LNHDA, SQIVND (reference sequence). CDR3: CASSRAGATEAFF. Here the CDR3 DNA reads TGTGCCAGTAGCAGGGCGGGGGCCACTGAAGCTTTCTTT.

The table lists this clone with a few counts. V usage is TRBV4-2 and J usage is TRBJ1-5, with a tentative D call TRBD1 (5 bases). V was cut by 0 bases and J by 7 bases, with 10 bases left in between. The CDR3 contains 14 residues. CDR1 is LGHNA and CDR2 is YNFKEQ in the germline V gene. The CDR3 spells CASSQDGGEQPQHF. CDR3 nucleotide sequence: TGTGCCAGCAGCCAAGATGGAGGGGAACAGCCCCAGCATTTT.

The rearrangement joins TRBV19 to TRBJ2-7, with TRBD2 identical over 9 bases. The length of the CDR3 is 13 residues. The V segment lost 9 bases and the J segment 2 bases; nucleotides outside the gene matches: 5. Germline CDR1 LNHDA, CDR2 SQIVND (reference sequence). DNA for the CDR3: TGTGCCAGCTCCCTAGCGGGGCCCTACGAGCAGTACTTC. Protein: CASSLAGPYEQYF.

This sequence joins TRBV18 and TRBJ2-6, with 7 bases aligning to TRBD1. Trimming cost V 6 bases and J 2 bases; bases outside gene matches: 4. The CDR3 is made up of 15 amino acids. CDR1 is KGHSH, CDR2 LQKENI, per germline. The CDR3 here is CASSQDRAGANVLTF. In DNA form, the CDR3 reads TGTGCCAGCTCCCAAGACAGGGCTGGGGCCAACGTCCTGACTTTC. Based on the CDR3 plus reference TRBV18 and TRBJ2-6, the full variable domain is NAGVMQNPRHLVRRRGQEARLRCSPMKGHSHVYWYRQLPEEGLKFMVYLQKENIIDESGMPKERFSAEFPKEGPSILRIQQVVRGDSAAYFCASSQDRAGANVLTFGAGSRLTVL.

This rearrangement joins TRBV6-5 to TRBJ2-5; D may be TRBD2 (6 bases). Deletions cut 2 bases from V and 2 bases from J, with 12 bases between. Germline-derived CDR1 and CDR2 are MNHEY and SVGAGI. This CDR3 has 15 amino acids. The CDR3 is CASSYMAGTQETQYF. The DNA of the CDR3 is TGTGCCAGCAGTTACATGGCTGGGACTCAAGAGACCCAGTACTTC.

This clone was seen at least ten times. This rearrangement joins TRBV23-1 to TRBJ2-4, with 11 bases lining up with TRBD1. TRBV23-1 is an open reading frame, and its role is uncertain. This CDR3 has 18 residues. The V segment lost 10 bases and the J segment 0 bases; nucleotides outside the gene matches: 14. CDR3 DNA sequence: TGCGCCAACCCGGGACAGGGGGATGCTCTCCTAGCCAAAAACATTCAGTACTTC. Encoded protein: CANPGQGDALLAKNIQYF.

V is TRBV7-9 and J is TRBJ1-3; 9 nucleotides line up with TRBD1. CDR1 SEHNR and CDR2 FQNEAQ come from the germline V gene (reference sequence). V was clipped by 5 bases and J by 1 base; unmatched bases: 3. The CDR3 runs 15 residues. The CDR3 sequence is CASSIGTGSGNTIYF. Here the CDR3 DNA reads TGTGCCAGCAGCATTGGGACAGGGTCTGGAAACACCATATATTTT. Supplemented by reference TRBV7-9 and TRBJ1-3, the full variable domain reads DTGVSQNPRHKITKRGQNVTFRCDPISEHNRLYWYRQTLGQGPEFLTYFQNEAQLEKSRLLSDRFSAERPKGSFSTLEIQRTEQGDSAMYLCASSIGTGSGNTIYFGEGSWLTVV.

This clone has only a few counts. The chain employs TRBV7-8 and TRBJ1-1; the D is unclear. CDR1 SGHVS and CDR2 FQNEAQ come from the germline V gene. The CDR3 runs to 14 residues. V was shortened by 3 bases and J by 2 bases, with 10 bases between the two germline ends. The CDR3 is CASSFAGLNTEAFF. CDR3 in DNA: TGTGCCAGCAGCTTTGCTGGACTTAACACTGAAGCTTTCTTT.

This clone has a handful of counts. The genes are TRBV6-5 and TRBJ1-6, with D unresolved. CDR3 length: 15 amino acids. Trimming stripped 6 bases from V and 5 bases from J, with 14 bases between. The germline CDR1 and CDR2 sequences are MNHEY and SVGAGI. This CDR3 is CASRNPGENNSPLHF. CDR3 DNA sequence: TGTGCCAGCAGAAACCCGGGAGAGAATAATTCACCCCTCCACTTT.

This clone has a handful of counts. The chain carries TRBV4-3 and TRBJ2-3, with D perhaps TRBD2 (5 bases). Per the germline V gene, CDR1 is LGHNA and CDR2 is YSLEER. Trimming shortened V by 0 bases and J by 5 bases, and 12 bases separated the two germline ends. The CDR3 has 15 amino acids. CDR3: CASSQEWGVVDTQYF. The CDR3 DNA reads TGCGCCAGCAGCCAAGAGTGGGGAGTGGTAGATACGCAGTATTTT.